This TCR beta chain stems from a study of blood T cell repertoires in COVID-19. Study information: Researchers got acute and convalescent COVID-19 samples from the United States, Italy and Spain.

The germline gives CDR1 MGHRA, CDR2 YSYEKL. The V gene end was trimmed by 0 bases and the J gene end by 2 bases; junction bases not matched to a gene: 0. The CDR3 covers 15 residues. This clone is a singleton in its sample. The data were produced by immunoSEQ multiplex PCR, yet TCRdb's version contains in-frame clones alone and is incomplete. The table includes 300,000 or so clones, roughly nine tenths detected once. The sequenced material came from peripheral blood. This TCR was sampled from a man aged 18 to 29 who had recovered from COVID-19. The chain is built from TRBV4-1 and TRBJ2-5; 10 bases agree with TRBD2. In nucleotides, the CDR3 is TGCGCCAGCAGCCAAGAACTAGCGGGGCAAGAGACCCAGTACTTC. Residues: CASSQELAGQETQYF.